These 32 T cell receptor beta chains were sequenced from one sample in a study of T cells of healthy individuals. MiXCR was run by TCRdb on the 5' RACE reads, yielding one entry per CDR3 protein. The table includes about 96,000 distinct CDR3 sequences, 15% to 20% detected once. The origin of the receptors is a human donor in good health.

There are a few counts of this clonotype. The gene calls are TRBV28 and TRBJ1-2; TRBD1 matches 7 bases. Germline V lookup: CDR1 MDHEN, CDR2 SYDVKM. The CDR3 is 15 residues long. V lost 4 bases, J lost 3 bases, and 8 bases stayed unmatched. CDR3 sequence: CASSSQGPTHYGYTF. CDR3 bases: TGTGCCAGCAGTTCACAGGGGCCGACCCACTATGGCTACACCTTC.

The chain links TRBV3-1 to TRBJ1-2; no clear D. The CDR3 totals 11 residues. Trimming removed 0 bases from V and 8 bases from J, with 4 bases in between. CDR1 and CDR2 from the germline V gene are LGHDT and YNNKEL (reference sequence). The DNA of the CDR3 is TGTGCCAGCAGCCAAGAACGGGGCTACACCTTC. Protein sequence: CASSQERGYTF.

A few counts support this clonotype. The chain joins TRBV29-1 to TRBJ1-2, with D uncertain. Germline loops: CDR1 SQVTM, CDR2 ANQGSEA. With 7 bases removed from V and 5 bases from J, the gap between germline ends came to 20 bases. This CDR3 spans 14 amino acids. This chain's CDR3 is CSGGSPTLLYGYTF. The CDR3 DNA is TGCAGCGGAGGGTCCCCAACATTACTTTATGGCTACACCTTC. The whole variable domain, remainder taken from reference TRBV29-1 and TRBJ1-2, is SAVISQKPSRDICQRGTSLTIQCQVDSQVTMMFWYRQQPGQSLTLIATANQGSEATYESGFVIDKFPISRPNLTFSTLTVSNMSPEDSSIYLCSGGSPTLLYGYTFGSGTRLTVV.

This chain links TRBV6-2 or TRBV6-3 with TRBJ2-3, with 7 bases aligning to TRBD1. CDR1 is MNHEY, CDR2 SVGEGT, per germline. J gave up 2 bases and V 6 bases, and 8 bases lay outside the gene matches. This CDR3 is 15 amino acids long. The CDR3 protein is CASRTPGQPTDTQYF. The CDR3 DNA reads TGTGCCAGCAGGACCCCGGGACAGCCCACAGATACGCAGTATTTT.

The chain uses TRBV20-1 and TRBJ2-5, with D tentatively TRBD1 (6 bases). Trimming stripped 3 bases from V and 4 bases from J, with 12 bases between. Germline V gives CDR1 DFQATT, CDR2 SNEGSKA (reference sequence). This CDR3 region has 13 residues. CDR3 region: CSASTGLAETQYF. Written as DNA, the CDR3 is TGCAGTGCTAGTACAGGGCTGGCAGAGACCCAGTACTTC.

This clonotype was counted a few times. The chain combines TRBV21-1 with TRBJ1-5; the table assigns TRBD1, which was not confirmed against the DNA. TRBV21-1 is a documented pseudogene. The CDR3 covers 15 residues. As DNA, the CDR3 is TGTGCCAGCAGCCGACGCGGCGCAGGTGGTCAGCCCCAGCATTTT. Protein product: CASSRRGAGGQPQHF.

At least ten counts were recorded for this clonotype. This chain links TRBV29-1 with TRBJ2-3; 7 bases line up with TRBD1. V gave up 6 bases and J gave up 2 bases; unmatched junction bases: 5. Germline lookup yields CDR1 SQVTM and CDR2 ANQGSEA. This CDR3 is built from 13 residues. This CDR3 reads CSVDRAFTDTQYF. The DNA for the CDR3 is TGCAGCGTCGACAGGGCCTTCACAGATACGCAGTATTTT.

In DNA, the CDR3 is TGTGCCAGCAGACTAGCGGTGATAGACTACACAGATACGCAGTATTTT. This translates into CASRLAVIDYTDTQYF. J is TRBJ2-3 and V is TRBV11-2; 8 bases fit TRBD2. J lost 2 bases, V lost 6 bases, and 10 bases had no gene match. Germline CDR1 reads SGHAT; CDR2 reads FQNNGV. The CDR3 is made up of 16 amino acids.

This clonotype has more than one count but fewer than ten. The chain uses TRBV7-2 and TRBJ2-1; 10 bases agree with TRBD2. This CDR3 contains 16 residues. Looked up from germline, CDR1 is SGHTA and CDR2 is FQGNSA. V lost 4 bases, J lost 0 bases, and 3 bases stayed unmatched. DNA of the CDR3: TGTGCCAGCAGCTCTAGCGGGAGTAGCTCCTACAATGAGCAGTTCTTC. It specifies CASSSSGSSSYNEQFF.

This clonotype was seen more than once but under ten times. The V call is TRBV2, the J call TRBJ1-3; 10 nucleotides line up with TRBD1. V lost 5 bases and J lost 2; bases outside the gene matches: 6. CDR3 length equals 16 residues. Germline loops: CDR1 SNHLY, CDR2 FYNNEI. Here the CDR3 DNA reads TGTGCCAGCAGTTTTGCCGGGACAGGGGCTGGAAACACCATATATTTT. Its translation: CASSFAGTGAGNTIYF. The variable domain in full, with the rest retrieved from reference TRBV2 and TRBJ1-3, is EPEVTQTPSHQVTQMGQEVILRCVPISNHLYFYWYRQILGQKVEFLVSFYNNEISEKSEIFDDQFSVERPDGSNFTLKIRSTKLEDSAMYFCASSFAGTGAGNTIYFGEGSWLTVV.

The chain couples TRBV14 to TRBJ2-1, with a possible D match to TRBD2 (5 bases). There are 14 residues in the CDR3. Deletions cut 1 base from V and 8 bases from J, with 12 bases between. Germline V lookup: CDR1 SGHDN, CDR2 FVKESK. The CDR3 region has the DNA TGTGCCAGCAGCCAAGTCAGCGGCGGAGATGAGCAGTTCTTC. Its translation: CASSQVSGGDEQFF.

This clonotype showed up many times. This sequence joins TRBV11-2 and TRBJ2-1; D gene unclear. With 1 base removed from V and 5 bases from J, the gap between germline ends came to 9 bases. The CDR3 covers 14 residues. Germline V CDR1 and CDR2: SGHAT, FQNNGV. The DNA for the CDR3 is TGTGCCAGCAGCTTAGTATCGCTAAACAATGAGCAGTTCTTC. As protein: CASSLVSLNNEQFF.

The J gene is TRBJ2-1, the V gene TRBV11-3; no firm D call. The CDR3 loop spans 15 amino acids. The V gene's germline CDR1 is SGHNT and CDR2 YENEEA. The CDR3 DNA sequence: TGTGCAAGTCGCGTAGAGGTCTGGAGACTGGCTGAGCAGTTCTTC. This sequence encodes CASRVEVWRLAEQFF.

Here the CDR3 DNA reads TGTGCCAGCAGCCATGGGATCCCGGAAGCTTTCTTT. Translating it yields CASSHGIPEAFF. The rearrangement joins TRBV7-2 to TRBJ1-1; D ambiguous. V dropped 5 bases and J dropped 8 bases, with 12 bases sitting between them. This CDR3 region has 12 residues. From germline, CDR1 is SGHTA and CDR2 FQGNSA.

The rearrangement uses TRBV7-2 and TRBJ2-1, with D possibly being TRBD2 (5 bases). Germline V gives CDR1 SGHTA, CDR2 FQGNSA. The CDR3 is 15 amino acids. V lost 5 bases and J lost 0, with 11 bases in between. The CDR3 sequence is CASSTQADSYNEQFF. The CDR3, as DNA: TGTGCCAGCAGCACCCAAGCGGACTCCTACAATGAGCAGTTCTTC.

This clonotype has only a few counts. This chain links TRBV6-2 or TRBV6-3 with TRBJ2-5; 7 nucleotides align to TRBD1. The germline V gene encodes CDR1 MNHEY and CDR2 SVGEGT. With 6 bases clipped from V and 5 bases from J, the junction kept 6 bases outside the gene matches. The CDR3 has 13 amino acids. CDR3 amino acids: CASSKTGLETQYF. The CDR3 coding sequence is TGTGCCAGCAGCAAGACAGGGCTGGAGACCCAGTACTTC.

This clonotype was found a few times. The genes are TRBV9 and TRBJ2-5; 7 nucleotides agree with TRBD2. Germline V CDR1 and CDR2: SGDLS, YYNGEE. There are 18 residues in the CDR3. The V segment lost 2 bases and the J segment 2 bases; nucleotides outside the gene matches: 15. In nucleotides, the CDR3 is TGTGCCAGCAGCGTTCTATCAGGGAGGCTAGCGGAACAAGAGACCCAGTACTTC. Translation: CASSVLSGRLAEQETQYF.

This rearrangement joins TRBV28 to TRBJ2-6, with D perhaps matching TRBD1 (5 bases). The CDR3 spans 15 residues. Trimming left V 6 bases short and J 1 base short, with 10 bases between. Looked up from germline, CDR1 is MDHEN and CDR2 is SYDVKM. CDR3 DNA: TGTGCCAGCAGGGCCCAGGGTTCTGGGGCCAACGTCCTGACTTTC. Its protein is CASRAQGSGANVLTF.

CDR3 residues: CASSLAVYEQYF. The DNA of the CDR3 is TGTGCCAGCAGCTTAGCAGTCTACGAGCAGTACTTC. The chain employs TRBV7-2 and TRBJ2-7; no reliable D call. Germline V gives CDR1 SGHTA, CDR2 FQGNSA. The CDR3 length is 12 residues. Trimming cost V 0 bases and J 3 bases, with 3 bases left between them.

There are many counts of this clonotype. The chain couples TRBV29-1 to TRBJ2-1, with D unclear. The CDR3 has 13 residues. The germline gives CDR1 SQVTM, CDR2 ANQGSEA. The V gene lost 4 bases and the J gene lost 2 bases, with 9 bases spanning the gap. CDR3: CSVVHSTYNEQFF. CDR3 sequence (DNA): TGCAGCGTTGTTCACTCAACCTACAATGAGCAGTTCTTC.

The V gene is TRBV6-6, the J gene TRBJ1-6; D is perhaps TRBD1 (6 bases). V lost 6 bases and J 0 bases, leaving 18 bases between the germline ends. The CDR3 is 18 residues long. From germline, CDR1 is MNHNY and CDR2 SVGAGI (reference sequence). This CDR3 reads CASSRAQGPSSYNSPLHF. DNA of the CDR3: TGTGCCAGCAGCCGAGCCCAGGGGCCGAGCTCCTATAATTCACCCCTCCACTTT.

This clonotype was seen at least ten times. The chain combines TRBV12-3 or TRBV12-4 with TRBJ2-3; D might be TRBD1 (6 bases). V was clipped by 7 bases and J by 2 bases, with 22 bases between them. This CDR3 contains 17 residues. The CDR3 DNA is TGTGCCAGCACCCTTGAATATTCAGGGGACGTCACAGATACGCAGTATTTT. This gives the protein CASTLEYSGDVTDTQYF.

The chain carries TRBV12-3 or TRBV12-4 and TRBJ2-7; D gene ambiguous. The CDR3 length is 13 residues. V was trimmed by 4 bases and J by 1 base, leaving 8 bases between them. The CDR3 DNA reads as TGTGCCAGCAGTTCACCGGATTCCTACGAGCAGTACTTC. Its translation is CASSSPDSYEQYF.

This clonotype has just a few counts. The chain recombines TRBV6-2 or TRBV6-3 with TRBJ1-2, with TRBD1 matching 8 bases. The J segment lost 7 bases and the V segment lost 6 bases, leaving 4 bases of the junction unmatched. Germline CDR1 and CDR2: MNHEY and SVGEGT. There are 12 residues in the CDR3. CDR3 sequence reads: CASRQGEGGYTF. In nucleotides, the CDR3 is TGTGCCAGCAGACAGGGGGAGGGTGGCTACACCTTC.

This clonotype was observed a few times. The genes are TRBV20-1 and TRBJ1-1, with D unclear. CDR3 length: 15 residues. V lost 3 bases, J lost 1 base, and 15 bases lay in between. CDR1 DFQATT and CDR2 SNEGSKA come from the germline V gene (reference sequence). CDR3 DNA: TGCAGTGCTAGGAAACCGACTTCCTCGAACACTGAAGCTTTCTTT. This encodes CSARKPTSSNTEAFF.

This chain joins TRBV19 and TRBJ2-1; no reliable D call. CDR3 length equals 13 residues. Trimming stripped 1 base from V and 4 bases from J, with 5 bases between. Germline CDR1 LNHDA, CDR2 SQIVND (reference sequence). The CDR3, as DNA: TGTGCCAGTAGTATAGGCCGTTACAATGAGCAGTTCTTC. Protein product: CASSIGRYNEQFF. Full variable domain (missing parts from reference TRBV19 and TRBJ2-1): DGGITQSPKYLFRKEGQNVTLSCEQNLNHDAMYWYRQDPGQGLRLIYYSQIVNDFQKGDIAEGYSVSREKKESFPLTVTSAQKNPTAFYLCASSIGRYNEQFFGPGTRLTVL.

The J gene is TRBJ2-3, the V gene TRBV29-1; D gene ambiguous. Germline V gene data show CDR1 as SQVTM and CDR2 as ANQGSEA. The V end was cut by 6 bases, the J end by 1 base, with 14 bases between. This CDR3 has 14 residues. CDR3 nucleotide sequence: TGCAGCGTCCTTGCCCTGGTGGGCACAGATACGCAGTATTTT. This codes for CSVLALVGTDTQYF.

The V call is TRBV28, the J call TRBJ2-3; D is possibly TRBD2 (6 bases). Trimming removed 8 bases from V and 2 bases from J, with 20 bases in between. This CDR3 has 16 residues. Germline values: CDR1 MDHEN, CDR2 SYDVKM. In DNA form, the CDR3 reads TGTGCCAGCTCACTACTGGACGGGAGAGTCACAGATACGCAGTATTTT. It yields the protein CASSLLDGRVTDTQYF.

The V and J genes are TRBV6-2 or TRBV6-3 and TRBJ2-7; 12 bases fit TRBD1. CDR1 and CDR2 (germline): MNHEY, SVGEGT. Trimming took 4 bases from V and 6 from J; bases not matched to a gene: 10. The length of the CDR3 is 16 residues. CDR3 DNA sequence: TGTGCCAGCAGTTTCGGGACAGGGGGCGTAAAAGGCGAGCAGTACTTC. Protein product: CASSFGTGGVKGEQYF.

This clonotype was recorded many times. The CDR3 DNA follows: TGTGCCAGCAGCCCACTTGTCGGGACAGCGCCATACGAGCAGTACTTC. This translates into CASSPLVGTAPYEQYF. The chain has TRBV4-2 and TRBJ2-7, with TRBD1 identical over 7 bases. The junction had 13 bases not matched to a gene; V was cut back by 4 bases and J by 4 bases. From germline, CDR1 is LGHNA and CDR2 YNFKEQ. The CDR3 runs to 16 residues.

This chain uses TRBV7-8 with TRBJ2-3, with TRBD1 matching over 10 bases. There are 18 residues in the CDR3. Germline-derived CDR1 and CDR2 are SGHVS and FQNEAQ. The V segment lost 0 bases and the J segment 0 bases; nucleotides outside the gene matches: 6. The CDR3 here is CASSLARTGGSSTDTQYF. The DNA for the CDR3 is TGTGCCAGCAGCTTAGCCCGGACAGGGGGTTCGAGCACAGATACGCAGTATTTT.

This clonotype was detected many times. The chain joins TRBV10-3 to TRBJ2-7; D gene unclear. CDR3 length: 11 amino acids. With 2 bases removed from V and 3 bases from J, the gap between germline ends came to 2 bases. Per the germline V gene, CDR1 is ENHRY and CDR2 is SYGVKD. The CDR3 is CAISEDYEQYF. DNA of the CDR3: TGTGCCATCAGTGAGGACTACGAGCAGTACTTC.